This T cell receptor beta chain was sequenced during a study of OX40 agonist ivuxolimab in advanced cancers. The CDR3 consists of 12 residues. In germline, CDR1 is LNHDA, CDR2 SQIVND (reference sequence). Trimming took 8 bases from V and 11 from J; bases not matched to a gene: 5. Assay used: immunoSEQ multiplex PCR; TCRdb lists only in-frame clones, some missing. The repertoire holds 20,000 or so clones, roughly four fifths seen once, with approximately 3.1% in the top ten. No patient had autoimmune disease or received systemic immunosuppression. Findings and caveats of the study: Blood T cells, both CD4+ and CD8+, expanded clonally by week 6 at 0.1 to 3.0 mg/kg.

In this sample, this clone turned up a few times. The antigen remains undetermined. The sample consisted of CD4+ or CD8+ T cells sorted from blood, taken in a trial of the OX40 agonist ivuxolimab. This clonotype originated in an adult with an advanced solid tumor such as melanoma, head and neck, liver or kidney cancer. The chain uses TRBV19 and TRBJ1-6; 8 bases align to TRBD1. CDR3 residues: CASCDRGAPLHF. DNA for the CDR3: TGTGCCAGTTGTGACAGGGGTGCACCCCTCCACTTT.